This TCR beta chain was identified during a study of T cell responses to AZD1222 COVID-19 vaccine. This clone turned up a few times. Libraries were prepared by immunoSEQ multiplex PCR; TCRdb keeps only in-frame clonotypes and omits some of them. The table includes 100,000 or so clones, 87% detected once. Sequenced material: peripheral blood, taken on day 0 of AZD1222 vaccination. The receptor was isolated from an adult in good health.

The CDR3 bases are TGTGCCAGCTCACCACAGGCCGGAGAGCAGTTCTTC. It specifies CASSPQAGEQFF. The chain links TRBV18 to TRBJ2-1; no clear D. The CDR3 is 12 amino acids. Trimming took 1 base from V and 10 from J, leaving 8 bases between them. Germline V CDR1 and CDR2: KGHSH, LQKENI.